Listed below are T cell receptor beta chains from one sample, sequenced in a study of cytotoxic CD8 clonotypes in ibrutinib-treated CLL. Clones were read by immunoSEQ multiplex PCR, and TCRdb kept only the in-frame ones, dropping some. The profile covers about 5,500 clones, with roughly 70% appearing a single time and approximately 38% taken by the ten largest. The specimen was PBMCs, collected before ibrutinib treatment. The origin of the receptors is a human donor with chronic lymphocytic leukemia. CDR3s include the opening cysteine and the closing phenylalanine or tryptophan. The D gene is left open where the match is weak. Not all rows give a size; the values are once, few, many and, for expanded clones, a class.

CDR3 DNA,CDR3 protein,D gene,V gene,J gene,clone size
TGTGCCAGCAGTACTAGGACAGGCAAGCATGGCTACACCTTC,CASSTRTGKHGYTF,TRBD1,TRBV6-5,TRBJ1-2,-
TGTGCCAGCACCAACGTAGGGGGCGGCTCTATTTACGGCTACACCTTC,CASTNVGGGSIYGYTF,TRBD1,TRBV27,TRBJ1-2,few
TGCGCCAGCAGCTTTGGGCCCGGGACAGTCACAGATACGCAGTATTTT,CASSFGPGTVTDTQYF,TRBD1,TRBV5-1,TRBJ2-3,-
TGTGCCAGCAGTCACCCGGACAGCTATGAAAAACTGTTTTTT,CASSHPDSYEKLFF,-,TRBV2,TRBJ1-4,-
TGTGCCGCCGGGGGCAGGACTAATGAAAAACTGTTTTTT,CAAGGRTNEKLFF,-,TRBV6-6,TRBJ1-4,-
TGTGCCAGCAGTGAAGGACTGCGCCCCGATAGCAATCAGCCCCAGCATTTT,CASSEGLRPDSNQPQHF,-,TRBV2,TRBJ1-5,-
TGTGCCAGCAGCTCTACAGGGACCGAGCAGTACTTC,CASSSTGTEQYF,-,TRBV7-3,TRBJ2-7,-
TGTGCCAGCAGGCCCGGGACATCGAACTATGGCTACACCTTC,CASRPGTSNYGYTF,-,TRBV9,TRBJ1-2,-
TGTGCCAGCAGCTTGGGACTACGAGAGACCCAGTACTTC,CASSLGLRETQYF,-,TRBV5-4,TRBJ2-5,-
TGCAGCGTTGATGACAGAGCCTCTGGAAACACCATATATTTT,CSVDDRASGNTIYF,-,TRBV29-1,TRBJ1-3,-
TGTGCCAGCAGCACCGGGACAGTATTAGATGAAAAACTGTTTTTT,CASSTGTVLDEKLFF,TRBD1,TRBV7-9,TRBJ1-4,-
TGTGCCAGCAGCCCCAGACAGGGAAAACCCTCCTATAATTCACCCCTCCACTTT,CASSPRQGKPSYNSPLHF,TRBD1,TRBV7-7,TRBJ1-6,few
TGTGCCAGCAGCGCCCGGGGACTAGCGGAGGGTACGCAGTATTTT,CASSARGLAEGTQYF,TRBD2,TRBV9,TRBJ2-3,-
TGTGCTAGTGGGCCCGGAAGCTACTATGGCTACACCTTC,CASGPGSYYGYTF,-,TRBV12-5,TRBJ1-2,few
TGTGCCAGCAGCTTAGTGGCAGAACTGGGCACTGAAGCTTTCTTT,CASSLVAELGTEAFF,-,TRBV7-8,TRBJ1-1,-
TGTGCCAGCAGCTTGAGCCGAGGACAGTATCACACTGAAGCTTTCTTT,CASSLSRGQYHTEAFF,-,TRBV7-3,TRBJ1-1,-
TGTGCCAGCAGCTTTTATATAATTCAGGGAAACATTCAGTACTTC,CASSFYIIQGNIQYF,-,TRBV11-2,TRBJ2-4,-
TGCGCCAGCAGCTTGGGGGAGGGCGTCGGCTACACCTTC,CASSLGEGVGYTF,-,TRBV5-1,TRBJ1-2,-
TGTGCCAGCAGTTTTTGGTCAGGGGGCGTCTACGAGCAGTACTTC,CASSFWSGGVYEQYF,TRBD1,TRBV28,TRBJ2-7,-
TGTGCCAGCAGTAAACGGGGGGAAGAAGCCGACGGGCAGTTCTTC,CASSKRGEEADGQFF,TRBD2,TRBV27,TRBJ2-1,-
TGTGCCAGCGTCGTGGGGGCGGGCACCGGGGAGCTGTTTTTT,CASVVGAGTGELFF,-,TRBV7-8,TRBJ2-2,-
TGTGCCAGCAGTTTTCCCGGACAGATCTACAATGAGCAGTTCTTC,CASSFPGQIYNEQFF,-,TRBV7-9,TRBJ2-1,-
TGTGCCAGCAGCTTAGTCGACGGGGTTGGAGAGCAGTACTTC,CASSLVDGVGEQYF,-,TRBV11-2,TRBJ2-7,-
TGCGCCAGCAGCCAATCACGCCTAGCGGGGGACCAAGAGACCCAGTACTTC,CASSQSRLAGDQETQYF,TRBD2,TRBV4-1,TRBJ2-5,-
TGCGCCAGCAGCCAAGACTGGCAATTTAACTATGGCTACACCTTC,CASSQDWQFNYGYTF,-,TRBV4-3,TRBJ1-2,-
TGTGCCAGCTCACCTCCAGACAGCTCTGGAAACACCATATATTTT,CASSPPDSSGNTIYF,-,TRBV18,TRBJ1-3,few
TGTGCCAGCAGCTTTCGCCTAGACGGGTTCTATGGCTACACCTTC,CASSFRLDGFYGYTF,-,TRBV7-3,TRBJ1-2,few
TGTGCCAGCAGTTTATCCGGGGGCCTTCCTGGCTACACCTTC,CASSLSGGLPGYTF,-,TRBV27,TRBJ1-2,-
TGTGCCAGCAGCTTTGTTACGGGGATTGGAGAGACCCAGTACTTC,CASSFVTGIGETQYF,-,TRBV5-6,TRBJ2-5,-
TGTGCCAGCGCCCTCCCGGGAGCGGGGGCCGTCACAGATACGCAGTATTTT,CASALPGAGAVTDTQYF,TRBD2,TRBV7-6,TRBJ2-3,-
TGTGCCAGCAGTCTAGGGGGGTCCGGGGAGCTGTTTTTT,CASSLGGSGELFF,-,TRBV27,TRBJ2-2,-
TGTGCCAGCAGCTTAGCGCAGGCCCCCTACGAGCAGTACTTC,CASSLAQAPYEQYF,-,TRBV7-9,TRBJ2-7,-
TGTGCCAGCTCACCGGGACGTATGGCGGAGACCCAGTACTTC,CASSPGRMAETQYF,-,TRBV18,TRBJ2-5,-
TGTGCCAGCAGTGAATATGCAACCTACGAGCAGTACTTC,CASSEYATYEQYF,-,TRBV2,TRBJ2-7,-
TGTGCCAGCAGTGAAGATCACCGGGAGACAGGGAATGGCTACACCTTC,CASSEDHRETGNGYTF,TRBD1,TRBV6-1,TRBJ1-2,-
TGTGCCAGCAGTTGGGGACAGGGGGCGTACGAGCAGTACTTC,CASSWGQGAYEQYF,TRBD1,TRBV6-5,TRBJ2-7,-
TGTGCCAGCAGGGGACAGGGCACCGGGGAGCTGTTTTTT,CASRGQGTGELFF,TRBD1,TRBV6-6,TRBJ2-2,once
TGTGCCAGCAGCCCTAATCGTGGGCAGGGGGAAAATGGCTACACCTTC,CASSPNRGQGENGYTF,TRBD1,TRBV5-4,TRBJ1-2,-
TGTGCCAGCAGCACAGGGGGAGACGAAAAACTGTTTTTT,CASSTGGDEKLFF,TRBD1,TRBV27,TRBJ1-4,-
TGCAGCGTATCACAGGGGGTTGGCAATCAGCCCCAGCATTTT,CSVSQGVGNQPQHF,TRBD1,TRBV29-1,TRBJ1-5,-
TGTGCCAGCAGTTTACTGGGGGGGCCTTTTTACAATGAGCAGTTCTTC,CASSLLGGPFYNEQFF,-,TRBV27,TRBJ2-1,-
TGTGCCAGCACCCGAGACGGCAGAACGAACACCGGGGAGCTGTTTTTT,CASTRDGRTNTGELFF,-,TRBV5-6,TRBJ2-2,-
TGCGCCAGCAGCTGGGAGACGAATCGGGAGACCCAGTACTTC,CASSWETNRETQYF,-,TRBV5-1,TRBJ2-5,-
TGTGCCAGCAGCTTAGGACAGGGCCCATTCAATGAGCAGTTCTTC,CASSLGQGPFNEQFF,TRBD1,TRBV7-7,TRBJ2-1,-
TGTGCCAGCAGCTTCCCGGGGACAGCCAAAGAAGCTTTCTTT,CASSFPGTAKEAFF,TRBD1,TRBV7-9,TRBJ1-1,-
TGTGCCTGGAGCGTCCTATTCGGAACTGAAGCTTTCTTT,CAWSVLFGTEAFF,-,TRBV30,TRBJ1-1,-
TGTGCCAGCAGCTTAGAAGCGGCTAGCGGGTCCGCCGGGGAGCTGTTTTTT,CASSLEAASGSAGELFF,TRBD2,TRBV7-3,TRBJ2-2,few
TGTGCCAGCAGCCGCGGGGGCGGGGACACCGGGGAGCTGTTTTTT,CASSRGGGDTGELFF,-,TRBV7-3,TRBJ2-2,-
TGCAGCGTCCGCTCACCTGGACAGGGTCGGACCCAGTACTTC,CSVRSPGQGRTQYF,TRBD1,TRBV29-1,TRBJ2-5,-
TGTGCCAGCAGTCCTTACGGGCGCGGGACAGAGACCCAGTACTTC,CASSPYGRGTETQYF,-,TRBV27,TRBJ2-5,-
TGTGCCAGCAGCTTACCGGGGACATTTGGAAACACCATATATTTT,CASSLPGTFGNTIYF,-,TRBV7-9,TRBJ1-3,-
TGTGCCACGTTGGATAGGGGGCGGGGTTACAATGAGCAGTTCTTC,CATLDRGRGYNEQFF,-,TRBV6-5,TRBJ2-1,few
TGTGCCAGCAGCTTAGGGACGGGGGAACAAGAGACCCAGTACTTC,CASSLGTGEQETQYF,-,TRBV7-3,TRBJ2-5,-
TGCGCCAGCAGCGGGGGACTAGCGGGGGACTCAGATACGCAGTATTTT,CASSGGLAGDSDTQYF,TRBD2,TRBV5-1,TRBJ2-3,-